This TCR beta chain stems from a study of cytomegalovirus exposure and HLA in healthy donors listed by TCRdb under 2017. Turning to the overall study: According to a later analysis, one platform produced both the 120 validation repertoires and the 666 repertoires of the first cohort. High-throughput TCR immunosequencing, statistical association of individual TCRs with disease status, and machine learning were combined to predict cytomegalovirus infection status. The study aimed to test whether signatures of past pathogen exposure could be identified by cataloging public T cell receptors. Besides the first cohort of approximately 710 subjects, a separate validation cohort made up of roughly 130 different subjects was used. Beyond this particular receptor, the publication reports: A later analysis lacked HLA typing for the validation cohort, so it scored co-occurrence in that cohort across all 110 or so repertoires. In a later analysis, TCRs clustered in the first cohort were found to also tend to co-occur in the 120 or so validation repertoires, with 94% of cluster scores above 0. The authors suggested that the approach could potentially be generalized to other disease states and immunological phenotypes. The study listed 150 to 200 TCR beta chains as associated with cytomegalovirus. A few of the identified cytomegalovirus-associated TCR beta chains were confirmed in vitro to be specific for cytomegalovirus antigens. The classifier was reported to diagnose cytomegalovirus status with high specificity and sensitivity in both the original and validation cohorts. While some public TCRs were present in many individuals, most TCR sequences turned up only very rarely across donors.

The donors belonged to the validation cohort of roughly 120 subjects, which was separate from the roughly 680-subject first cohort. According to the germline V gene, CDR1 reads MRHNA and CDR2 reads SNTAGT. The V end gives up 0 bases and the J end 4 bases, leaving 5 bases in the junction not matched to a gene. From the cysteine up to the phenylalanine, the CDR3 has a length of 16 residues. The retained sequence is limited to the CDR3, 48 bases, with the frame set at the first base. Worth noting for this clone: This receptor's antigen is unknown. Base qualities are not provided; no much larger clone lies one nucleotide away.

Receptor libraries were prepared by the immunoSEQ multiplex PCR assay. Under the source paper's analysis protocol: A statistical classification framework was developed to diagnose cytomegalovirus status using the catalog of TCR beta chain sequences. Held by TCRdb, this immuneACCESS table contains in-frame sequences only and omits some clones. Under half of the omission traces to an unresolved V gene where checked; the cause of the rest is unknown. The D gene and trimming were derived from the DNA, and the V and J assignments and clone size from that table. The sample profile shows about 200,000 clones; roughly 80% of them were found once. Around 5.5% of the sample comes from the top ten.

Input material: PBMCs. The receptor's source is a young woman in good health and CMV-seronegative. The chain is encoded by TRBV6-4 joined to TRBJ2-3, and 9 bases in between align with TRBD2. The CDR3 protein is CASSDSSGSGADTQYF. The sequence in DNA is TGTGCCAGCAGTGACTCTAGCGGGAGTGGCGCAGATACGCAGTATTTT.